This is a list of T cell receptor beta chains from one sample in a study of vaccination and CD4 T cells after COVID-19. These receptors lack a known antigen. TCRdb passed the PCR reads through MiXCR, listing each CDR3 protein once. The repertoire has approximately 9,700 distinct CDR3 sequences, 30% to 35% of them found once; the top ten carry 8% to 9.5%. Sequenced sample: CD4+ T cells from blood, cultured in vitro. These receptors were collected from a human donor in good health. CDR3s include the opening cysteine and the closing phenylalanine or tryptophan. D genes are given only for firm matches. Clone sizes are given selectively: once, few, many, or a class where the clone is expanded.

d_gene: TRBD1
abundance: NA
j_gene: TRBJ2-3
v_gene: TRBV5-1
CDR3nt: TGCGCCAGCAGCTTGACAGGGGAGGATACGCAGTATTTT
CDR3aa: CASSLTGEDTQYF

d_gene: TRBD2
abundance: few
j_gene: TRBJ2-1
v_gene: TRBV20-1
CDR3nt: TGCAGTGCTAGACCCGCCACTAGCGGGCGGACCAATGAGCAGTTCTTC
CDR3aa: CSARPATSGRTNEQFF

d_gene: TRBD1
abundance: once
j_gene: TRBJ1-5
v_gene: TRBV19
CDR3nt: TGTGCCAGTAGTATAGATCGGCAGGGGGCAAAGGGGAGTCAGCCCCAGCATTTT
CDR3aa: CASSIDRQGAKGSQPQHF

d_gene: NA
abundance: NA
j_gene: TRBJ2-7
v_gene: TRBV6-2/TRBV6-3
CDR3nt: TGTGCCAGCAGTTACTCTGCAGGGGCCCACGAGCAGTACTTC
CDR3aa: CASSYSAGAHEQYF

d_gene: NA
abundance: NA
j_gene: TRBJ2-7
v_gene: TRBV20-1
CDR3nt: TGCAGTGCTAGAGACTTCTCCTACGAGCAGTACTTC
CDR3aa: CSARDFSYEQYF

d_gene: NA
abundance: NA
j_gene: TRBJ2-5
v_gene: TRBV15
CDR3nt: TGTGCCACCAGCGGGGCCCTCGGGGCGGGAAGATTCGAGACCCAGTACTTC
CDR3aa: CATSGALGAGRFETQYF

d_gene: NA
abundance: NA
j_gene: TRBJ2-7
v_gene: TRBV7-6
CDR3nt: TGTGCCAGCAGCTTAAAGGACCGCGAGCAGTACTTC
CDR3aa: CASSLKDREQYF

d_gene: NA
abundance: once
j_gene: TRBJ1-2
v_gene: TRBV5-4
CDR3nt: TGTGCCAGCAGCTTGGGAAAAGACTATGGCTACACCTTC
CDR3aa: CASSLGKDYGYTF

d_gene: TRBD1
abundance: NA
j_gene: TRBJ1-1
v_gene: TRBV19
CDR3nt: TGTGCCAGTACGAGGACAGGGGTATTGAACACTGAAGCTTTCTTT
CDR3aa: CASTRTGVLNTEAFF

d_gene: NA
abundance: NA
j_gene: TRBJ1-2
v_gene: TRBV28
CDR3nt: TGTGCCAGCAGTTTAGCCCCAGCAGCTAACTATGGCTACACCTTC
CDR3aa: CASSLAPAANYGYTF

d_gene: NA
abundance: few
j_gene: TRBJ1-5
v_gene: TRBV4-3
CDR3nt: TGCGCCAGCAGCCAGGACAGAGATCAGCCCCAGCATTTT
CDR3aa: CASSQDRDQPQHF

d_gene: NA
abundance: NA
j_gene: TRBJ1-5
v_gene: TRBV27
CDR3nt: TGTGCCAGCAGCCCCCTGGCGGGTCAGCCCCAGCATTTT
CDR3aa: CASSPLAGQPQHF

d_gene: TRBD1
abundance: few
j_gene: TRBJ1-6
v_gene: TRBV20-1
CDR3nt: TGCAGTGCTAGAGACCTGGGACAGCACTCCTATAATTCACCCCTCCACTTT
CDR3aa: CSARDLGQHSYNSPLHF

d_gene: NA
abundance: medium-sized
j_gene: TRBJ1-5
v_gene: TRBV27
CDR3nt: TGTGCCAGCAGTCCTAGTAGTAGCAATCAGCCCCAGCATTTT
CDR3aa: CASSPSSSNQPQHF

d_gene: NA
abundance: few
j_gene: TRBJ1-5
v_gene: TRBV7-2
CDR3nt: TGTGCCAGCAGCTTAGCGGGCAGGGGAGGGGATCAGCCCCAGCATTTT
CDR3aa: CASSLAGRGGDQPQHF

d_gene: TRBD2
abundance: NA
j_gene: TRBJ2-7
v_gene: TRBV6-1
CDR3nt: TGTGCCAGCAGTGAGGGGACTAGCTACGAGCAGTACTTC
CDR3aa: CASSEGTSYEQYF

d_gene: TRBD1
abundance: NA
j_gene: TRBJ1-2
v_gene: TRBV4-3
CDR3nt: TGCGCCAGCAGCCTTTTCAAGGGGGCCAACTATGGCTACACCTTC
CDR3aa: CASSLFKGANYGYTF

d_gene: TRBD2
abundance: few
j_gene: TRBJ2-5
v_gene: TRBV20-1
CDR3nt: TGCAGTGCCCCCCGTCGGCCTCTGGGACTAGCGGGAGGAGAGACCCAGTACTTC
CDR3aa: CSAPRRPLGLAGGETQYF

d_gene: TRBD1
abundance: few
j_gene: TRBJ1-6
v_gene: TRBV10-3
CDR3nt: TGTGCCATCACTAGACAGGGGGCCGATAATTCACCCCTCCACTTT
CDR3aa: CAITRQGADNSPLHF

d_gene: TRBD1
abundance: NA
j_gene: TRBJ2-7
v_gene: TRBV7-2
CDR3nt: TGTGCCAGCAGCTCCGGACAGGGGATCCACGAGCAGTACTTC
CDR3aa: CASSSGQGIHEQYF

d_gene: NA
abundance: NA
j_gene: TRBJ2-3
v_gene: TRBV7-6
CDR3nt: TGTGCCAGCAGCTTAGACGAGGGCACAGATACGCAGTATTTT
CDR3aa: CASSLDEGTDTQYF

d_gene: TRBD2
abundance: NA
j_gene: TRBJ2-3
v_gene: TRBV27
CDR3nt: TGTGCCAGCAGTTTATCCACGGGACTAGTAACGCAGTATTTT
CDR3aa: CASSLSTGLVTQYF

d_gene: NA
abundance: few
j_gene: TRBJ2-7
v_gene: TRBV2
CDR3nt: TGTGCCAGCAGTGGCTACGAGCAGTACTTC
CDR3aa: CASSGYEQYF

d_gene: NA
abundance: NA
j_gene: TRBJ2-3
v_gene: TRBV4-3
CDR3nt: TGCGCCAGCAGCCACTTGCTCGGGGGCGATGGCACAGATACGCAGTATTTT
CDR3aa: CASSHLLGGDGTDTQYF

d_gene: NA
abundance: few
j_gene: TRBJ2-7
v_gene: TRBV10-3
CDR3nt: TGTGCCATCAGCCCTCTAGCGTGGGGCGACGGCTCCTACGAGCAGTACTTC
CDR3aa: CAISPLAWGDGSYEQYF

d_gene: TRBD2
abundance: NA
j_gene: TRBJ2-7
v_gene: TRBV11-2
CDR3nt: TGTGCCAGCAGCCTATCGCTAGCGGGAGTTTACGAGCAGTACTTC
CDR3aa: CASSLSLAGVYEQYF

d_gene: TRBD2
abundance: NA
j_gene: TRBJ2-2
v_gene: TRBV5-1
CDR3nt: TGCGCCAGCAGCACGCCTAGCGGGAGCCCCACCGGGGAGCTGTTTTTT
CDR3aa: CASSTPSGSPTGELFF

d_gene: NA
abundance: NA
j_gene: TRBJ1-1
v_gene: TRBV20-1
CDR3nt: TGCAGTGCTAGGGAGGGGGGCCGCAGCACTGAAGCTTTCTTT
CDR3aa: CSAREGGRSTEAFF

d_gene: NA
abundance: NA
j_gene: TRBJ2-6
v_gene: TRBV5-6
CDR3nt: TGTGCCAGCAGCTTGGGCGGCCCCAACGTCCTGACTTTC
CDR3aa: CASSLGGPNVLTF

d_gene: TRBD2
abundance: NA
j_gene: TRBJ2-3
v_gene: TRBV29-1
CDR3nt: TGCAGCGTCGACCAACCCAGACTAGCGGGGACCACAGATACGCAGTATTTT
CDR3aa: CSVDQPRLAGTTDTQYF

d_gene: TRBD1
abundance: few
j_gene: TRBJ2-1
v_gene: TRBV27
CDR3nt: TGTGCCAGCAGTCAGGGGGTCGATGAGCAGTTCTTC
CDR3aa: CASSQGVDEQFF

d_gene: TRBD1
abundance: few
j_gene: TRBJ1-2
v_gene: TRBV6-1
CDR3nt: TGTGCCAGCAGTAAACAGGGGGCTTGGGGCTACACCTTC
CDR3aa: CASSKQGAWGYTF

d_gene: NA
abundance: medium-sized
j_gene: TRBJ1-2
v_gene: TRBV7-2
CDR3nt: TGTGCCAGCAGCCCGTCTGAGGGCCATGGCTACACCTTC
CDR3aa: CASSPSEGHGYTF

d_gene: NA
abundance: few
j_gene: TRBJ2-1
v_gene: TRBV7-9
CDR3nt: TGTGCCAGCAGCCTAGGACCGCCGACCTACAATGAGCAGTTCTTC
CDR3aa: CASSLGPPTYNEQFF

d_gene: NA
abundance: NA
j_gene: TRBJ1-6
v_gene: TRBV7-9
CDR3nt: TGTGCCAGCAGCTCCAGGGGTGATAATTCACCCCTCCACTTT
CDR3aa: CASSSRGDNSPLHF

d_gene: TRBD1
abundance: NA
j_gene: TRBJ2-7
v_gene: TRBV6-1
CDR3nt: TGTGCCAGCCGGGACAGGGCCTCCTACGAGCAGTACTTC
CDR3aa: CASRDRASYEQYF

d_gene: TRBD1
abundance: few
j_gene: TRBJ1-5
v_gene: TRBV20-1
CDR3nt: TGCAGTGCTAGAAGGTCAGGGGGTGTGGGACAGCCCCAGCATTTT
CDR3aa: CSARRSGGVGQPQHF

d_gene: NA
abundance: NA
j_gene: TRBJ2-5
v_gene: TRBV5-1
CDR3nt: TGCGCCAGCAGCTTTGGGGGTGTCGGGGAGACCCAGTACTTC
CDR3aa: CASSFGGVGETQYF

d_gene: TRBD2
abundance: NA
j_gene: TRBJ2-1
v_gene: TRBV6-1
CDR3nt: TGTGCCAGCAGTGATCAATCCAGCGGGAGCAATGAGCAGTTCTTC
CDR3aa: CASSDQSSGSNEQFF

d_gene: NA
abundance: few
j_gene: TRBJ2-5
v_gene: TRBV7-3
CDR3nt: TGTGCCAGCAGCCTCCTCCCACAGGGGAGGGGCGAGACCCAGTACTTC
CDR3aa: CASSLLPQGRGETQYF

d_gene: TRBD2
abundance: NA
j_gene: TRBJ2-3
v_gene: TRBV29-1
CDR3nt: TGCAGCGTTTCAACACGAGCGGGAGTCGCAGATACGCAGTATTTT
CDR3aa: CSVSTRAGVADTQYF

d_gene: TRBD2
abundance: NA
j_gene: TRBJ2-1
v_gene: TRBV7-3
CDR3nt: TGTGCCAGCAGCCCTCGACTAGCCACCTACAATGAGCAGTTCTTC
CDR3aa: CASSPRLATYNEQFF

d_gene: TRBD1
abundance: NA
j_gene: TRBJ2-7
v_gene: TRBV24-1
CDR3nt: TGTGCCACCAGTGATTTCGACAGGGAGTCCGAGCAGTACTTC
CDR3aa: CATSDFDRESEQYF

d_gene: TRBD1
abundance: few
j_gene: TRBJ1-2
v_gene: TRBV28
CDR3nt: TGTGCCAGCAGTTTGGGGGGACAGGGGGGTATCTATGGCTACACCTTC
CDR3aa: CASSLGGQGGIYGYTF

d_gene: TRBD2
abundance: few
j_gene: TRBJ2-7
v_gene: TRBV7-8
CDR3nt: TGTGCCAGCAGCTTAGGTCCGACTAGCGGGAGAACCACATTC
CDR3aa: CASSLGPTSGRTTF

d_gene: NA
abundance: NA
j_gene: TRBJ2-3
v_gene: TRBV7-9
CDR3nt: TGTGCCAGCATCTACCTCGGGACAGATACGCAGTATTTT
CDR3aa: CASIYLGTDTQYF

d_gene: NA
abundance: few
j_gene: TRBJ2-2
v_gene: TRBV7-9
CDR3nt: TGTGCCAGCAGACCGGACAAGAACACCGGGGAGCTGTTTTTT
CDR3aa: CASRPDKNTGELFF

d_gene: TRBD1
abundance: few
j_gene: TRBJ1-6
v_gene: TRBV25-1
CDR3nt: TGTGCCAGCAGTGAATGGGGGGGGACAGGGGGAAATTCACCCCTCCACTTT
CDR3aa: CASSEWGGTGGNSPLHF

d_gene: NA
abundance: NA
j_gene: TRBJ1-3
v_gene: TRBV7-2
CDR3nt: TGTGCCAGCAGCTTAGCGGCAGGAAACACCATATATTTT
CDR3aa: CASSLAAGNTIYF

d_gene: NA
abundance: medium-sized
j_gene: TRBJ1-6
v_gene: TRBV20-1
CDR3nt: TGCAGTGCTAGAGAGATGGACTCCTATAATTCACCCCTCCACTTT
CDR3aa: CSAREMDSYNSPLHF

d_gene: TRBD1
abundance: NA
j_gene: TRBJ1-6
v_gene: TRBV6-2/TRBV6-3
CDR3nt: TGTGCCAGCAGTTACCTCACAGGGGGCATCGATAATTCACCCCTCCACTTT
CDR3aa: CASSYLTGGIDNSPLHF

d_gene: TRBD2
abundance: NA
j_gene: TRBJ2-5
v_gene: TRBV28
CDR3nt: TGTGCCAGCAGTCCGCTCGGCACTAGCGCCGCAGAGACCCAGTACTTC
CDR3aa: CASSPLGTSAAETQYF

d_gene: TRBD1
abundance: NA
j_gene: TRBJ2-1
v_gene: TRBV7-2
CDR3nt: TGTGCCAGCAGCCCCCAAACAGGGGGCGCGTACAATGAGCAGTTCTTC
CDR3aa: CASSPQTGGAYNEQFF

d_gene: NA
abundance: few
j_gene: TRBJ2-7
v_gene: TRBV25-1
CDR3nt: TGTGCCAGCAGGGGGGACCATTGGACTTACGAGCAGTACTTC
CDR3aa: CASRGDHWTYEQYF

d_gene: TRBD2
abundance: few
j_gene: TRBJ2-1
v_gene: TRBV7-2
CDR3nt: TGTGCCAGCAGAGTCGAGGGGAGGGGTGAGCAGTTCTTC
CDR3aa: CASRVEGRGEQFF

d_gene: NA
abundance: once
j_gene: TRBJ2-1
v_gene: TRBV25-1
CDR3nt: TGTGCCAGCAGTGTTTCCGGGACAAAAGGTGAGCAGTTCTTC
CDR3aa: CASSVSGTKGEQFF

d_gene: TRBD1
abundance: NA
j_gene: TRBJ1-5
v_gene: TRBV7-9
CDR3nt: TGTGCCAGCAGCCAAGATCAGGGGGCAGGGGCTGGAAATCAGCCCCAGCATTTT
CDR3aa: CASSQDQGAGAGNQPQHF

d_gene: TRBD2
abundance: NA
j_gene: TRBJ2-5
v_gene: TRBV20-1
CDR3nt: TGCAGTGCTCGGACGACATCTCGGGGGGGAGAGACCCAGTACTTC
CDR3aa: CSARTTSRGGETQYF

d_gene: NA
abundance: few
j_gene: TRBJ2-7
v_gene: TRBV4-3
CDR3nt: TGCGCCAGCAGCCAAGGAGCGGAGAGCTCCTACGAGCAGTACTTC
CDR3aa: CASSQGAESSYEQYF